This passage covers 12 T cell receptor beta chains from one sample sequenced in a study of blood T cell repertoires in COVID-19. The table came from immunoSEQ multiplex PCR; TCRdb's copy has only in-frame clones and leaves some out. The top ten clones hold 4.4% of a sample with about 250,000 clones, 80% to 85% of them seen once. The sequenced sample was peripheral blood. The receptors were sampled from a man in his fifties or sixties with active or convalescent COVID-19.

This rearrangement joins TRBV7-2 to TRBJ2-2; 10 bases are shared with TRBD2. The CDR3 consists of 13 residues. The germline V gene encodes CDR1 SGHTA and CDR2 FQGNSA. J lost 7 bases, V lost 7 bases, and 3 bases had no gene match. The CDR3 loop is CASKAGGGGELFF. Here the CDR3 DNA reads TGTGCCAGCAAAGCGGGGGGGGGCGGGGAGCTGTTTTTT. Variable domain in full (rest from reference TRBV7-2 and TRBJ2-2): GAGVSQSPSNKVTEKGKDVELRCDPISGHTALYWYRQSLGQGLEFLIYFQGNSAPDKSGLPSDRFSAERTGGSVSTLTIQRTQQEDSAVYLCASKAGGGGELFFGEGSRLTVL.

This clone was seen once. The chain joins TRBV19 to TRBJ1-6; the match to TRBD1 covers 8 bases. The CDR3 spans 14 residues. After removal of 3 bases from V and 10 bases from J, the junction contained 5 bases not matched to a gene. Germline CDR1 is LNHDA and CDR2 is SQIVND (reference sequence). The CDR3 DNA reads TGTGCCAGTAGTATGATCAGGGGGCGCTCACCCCTCCACTTT. This sequence encodes CASSMIRGRSPLHF.

A single count supports this clone. This chain links TRBV6-2 or TRBV6-3 with TRBJ1-2, with no clear D. CDR1 and CDR2 from the germline V gene are MNHEY and SVGEGT. CDR3 length: 16 amino acids. V shed 3 bases and J shed 4 bases, with 18 bases lying between them. CDR3 sequence (DNA): TGTGCCAGCAGTTATTCGCTTAGCGGACGGACCTATGGCTACACCTTC. This encodes CASSYSLSGRTYGYTF.

This clone was detected only once. DNA of the CDR3: TGTGCCACCAGCAGGGTGGACAGGGAATTGGACACTGAAGCTTTCTTT. Amino acid sequence: CATSRVDRELDTEAFF. The chain uses TRBV15 and TRBJ1-1; 8 bases map to TRBD1. V shed 3 bases, J shed 3 bases, and the junction held 9 bases outside the gene matches. Germline loops: CDR1 LNHNV, CDR2 YYDKDF (reference sequence). This CDR3 has 16 amino acids.

The chain uses TRBV6-6 and TRBJ1-1; TRBD1 agrees at 7 bases. With 6 bases clipped from V and 5 bases from J, the junction kept 6 bases outside the gene matches. CDR3 length: 13 residues. CDR1 is MNHNY and CDR2 is SVGAGI in the germline V gene (reference sequence). CDR3 DNA sequence: TGTGCCAGCAGCTGGGACAGTGATACTGAAGCTTTCTTT. Its protein product is CASSWDSDTEAFF.

The rearrangement joins TRBV6-1 to TRBJ1-2; 9 bases agree with TRBD1. With V trimmed by 2 bases and J by 6 bases, 7 bases remained unmatched. Germline V gene data show CDR1 as MNHNS and CDR2 as SASEGT. The CDR3 contains 15 residues. This CDR3 is CASSERRQGDNGYTF. The CDR3 DNA reads TGTGCCAGCAGTGAACGTCGACAGGGGGACAATGGCTACACCTTC.

This clone appeared a single time. The chain has TRBV30 and TRBJ2-5; 10 bases are shared with TRBD2. This CDR3 comprises 15 residues. The germline V gene encodes CDR1 GTSNPN and CDR2 SVGIG (reference sequence). With V trimmed by 2 bases and J by 2 bases, 5 bases remained unmatched. CDR3 amino acids: CAWSSGTSAQETQYF. The CDR3 DNA follows: TGTGCCTGGAGTTCCGGGACTAGCGCTCAAGAGACCCAGTACTTC. Full variable domain (outside the CDR3, taken from reference TRBV30 and TRBJ2-5): SQTIHQWPATLVQPVGSPLSLECTVEGTSNPNLYWYRQAAGRGLQLLFYSVGIGQISSEVPQNLSASRPQDRQFILSSKKLLLSDSGFYLCAWSSGTSAQETQYFGPGTRLLVL.

The chain recombines TRBV6-5 with TRBJ2-7; 8 nucleotides align to TRBD1. The CDR3 contains 14 residues. In germline, CDR1 is MNHEY, CDR2 SVGAGI. Trimming at V came to 6 bases and at J to 3 bases, leaving 7 bases not matched to a gene. The CDR3 DNA reads TGTGCCAGCAGGTATTCAGGGGGCATCTACGAGCAGTACTTC. Translating gives CASRYSGGIYEQYF.

This clone was observed a few times. This chain links TRBV4-1 with TRBJ1-1; D is undetermined. Trimming removed 0 bases from V and 0 bases from J, with 11 bases in between. The CDR3 has 16 amino acids. Germline lookup yields CDR1 MGHRA and CDR2 YSYEKL. This chain's CDR3 is CASSQDTRGVNTEAFF. The CDR3 bases are TGCGCCAGCAGCCAAGATACACGGGGAGTGAACACTGAAGCTTTCTTT.

The CDR3 DNA reads as TGTGCCAGCAGTGATCTTCCCGGGACTGGGATGTACAATGAGCAGTTCTTC. Its protein product is CASSDLPGTGMYNEQFF. The chain has TRBV25-1 and TRBJ2-1; perhaps TRBD2 as D (6 bases). Deletions cut 3 bases from V and 4 bases from J, with 19 bases between. This CDR3 has 17 amino acids. The germline CDR1 and CDR2 sequences are MGHDK and SYGVNS.

This rearrangement joins TRBV9 to TRBJ1-6, with D perhaps TRBD1 (5 bases). Deletions cut 4 bases from V and 10 bases from J, with 12 bases between. Per the germline V gene, CDR1 is SGDLS and CDR2 is YYNGEE. CDR3 length: 13 residues. For the CDR3, the DNA is TGTGCCAGCAGCCCCGGGGGTCGATCACCCCTCCACTTT. The encoded protein is CASSPGGRSPLHF.

The chain carries TRBV5-4 and TRBJ2-7, with D possibly matching TRBD2 (5 bases). CDR3 length: 12 residues. V was trimmed by 4 bases and J by 7 bases, leaving 12 bases between them. Germline values: CDR1 SGHNT, CDR2 YYREEE (reference sequence). CDR3 DNA sequence: TGTGCCAGCAGCCTCAGATCGGGGGAGCAGTACTTC. It encodes CASSLRSGEQYF.